The rows below give T cell receptor beta chains drawn from one sample of a study of Ad26.COV2.S vaccination and SARS-CoV-2 variants. Profiled with immunoSEQ multiplex PCR; TCRdb holds only in-frame clones, not every one. Of about 350,000 clones detected, about 87% appear once; the ten largest clones hold 6.4%. Here the sequenced sample was peripheral blood, taken in a trial of Ad26.COV2.S vaccine versus placebo. The receptors stem from a person aged 18-65 years who received the Ad26.COV2.S COVID-19 vaccine or a placebo. Each CDR3 is given with its conserved first and last residue. The D gene is left open where the match is weak. Clone sizes are given selectively: once, few, many, or a class where the clone is expanded.

size,J,V,D,DNA,CDR3
few,TRBJ1-5,TRBV3-1/TRBV3-2,-,TGTGCCAGCAGCCAAGCAGTTCTGGGGCAGCCCCAGCATTTT,CASSQAVLGQPQHF
-,TRBJ2-1,TRBV5-6,-,TGTGCCAGCAGCTTGGAGGCTAACTCCTACAATGAGCAGTTCTTC,CASSLEANSYNEQFF
-,TRBJ2-1,TRBV29-1,TRBD1,TGCAGCGCCTGGGACAGGGCGGGTGAGCAGTTCTTC,CSAWDRAGEQFF
-,TRBJ2-1,TRBV6-2/TRBV6-3,-,TGTGCCAGCACCCCAAGATGGCAGGGGAGGACCAATGAGCAGTTCTTC,CASTPRWQGRTNEQFF
-,TRBJ1-1,TRBV7-2,TRBD1,TGTGCCAGCAGCTCCGCCTCAACAGGGGTCACTGAAGCTTTCTTT,CASSSASTGVTEAFF
-,TRBJ1-2,TRBV30,TRBD1,TGTGCCTGGAGTAATCCGGGACAGGGTCGCTACACCTTC,CAWSNPGQGRYTF
-,TRBJ2-5,TRBV18,-,TGTGCCAGCTCACCCCGATCGGGGGAGACCCAGTACTTC,CASSPRSGETQYF
-,TRBJ1-5,TRBV6-5,TRBD1,TGTGCCAGCAGAGACAGGGTTAGCAATCAGCCCCAGCATTTT,CASRDRVSNQPQHF
-,TRBJ2-7,TRBV12-3/TRBV12-4,-,TGTGCCAGCAGGGGAACCTACGAGCAGTACTTC,CASRGTYEQYF
-,TRBJ1-2,TRBV6-4,-,TGTGCCAGCAGTGTAGGGGAACGGACTGGCTACACCTTC,CASSVGERTGYTF
-,TRBJ2-4,TRBV12-5,-,TGTGCTAGTGGTCTTATCCCAGGGTTAACCAAAAACATTCAGTACTTC,CASGLIPGLTKNIQYF
-,TRBJ2-2,TRBV6-5,TRBD1,TGTGCCAGCGCTCCCGGGACAGAATTAACCGGGGAGCTGTTTTTT,CASAPGTELTGELFF
-,TRBJ2-5,TRBV4-3,-,TGCGCCAGCAGCGGCGGATCACGACAAGAGACCCAGTACTTC,CASSGGSRQETQYF
-,TRBJ1-6,TRBV27,-,TGTGCCAGCAGCTCGATCTCCTATAATTCACCCCTCCACTTT,CASSSISYNSPLHF
few,TRBJ2-2,TRBV7-2,TRBD2,TGTGCCAGCAGCCGGGCGGGGGAGAACACCGGGGAGCTGTTTTTT,CASSRAGENTGELFF
-,TRBJ2-5,TRBV7-9,-,TGTGCCAGCAGCTTGGGGGAAGAGACCCAGTACTTC,CASSLGEETQYF
-,TRBJ1-1,TRBV28,-,TGTGCCAGCAGTTCGATGGACCCGGACCGGGCTTTCTTT,CASSSMDPDRAFF
-,TRBJ1-5,TRBV28,-,TGTGCCAGCAGTAGGAAAAATCAGCCCCAGCATTTT,CASSRKNQPQHF
-,TRBJ2-3,TRBV3-1/TRBV3-2,TRBD2,TGTGCCAGCAGCCAAGCCGCGGGAGCTGAATATACGCAGTATTTT,CASSQAAGAEYTQYF
-,TRBJ2-1,TRBV5-1,-,TGCGCCAGCACCCGGGGTTCCTTCTCGGGCTACAATGAGCAGTTCTTC,CASTRGSFSGYNEQFF
-,TRBJ2-1,TRBV9,-,TGTGCCAGCAGCTTCCAGGGATCCTCCTACAATGAGCAGTTCTTC,CASSFQGSSYNEQFF
-,TRBJ1-1,TRBV28,-,TGTGCCAGCAGTCCGGTGCTACGGACAGCGAACACTGAAGCTTTCTTT,CASSPVLRTANTEAFF
-,TRBJ1-1,TRBV4-3,TRBD1,TGCGCCAGCAGCCAAGACGGGACAGGGGGGACTGAAGCTTTCTTT,CASSQDGTGGTEAFF